This section outlines one T cell receptor beta chain sequence together with its context. Its antigen is currently unknown. The sample comes from a study of T cells expressing NK-cell markers. Study overall: Each TCR beta repertoire originated in sorted T cells that were CD3+CD56+NKG2C+, CD3+CD56+NKG2C- or CD3+CD56-NKG2C+. Serological testing identified most of the eight sequenced donors as HCMV-seropositive and one as seronegative. Study outcomes and limitations: Among four donors, these clonotypes also ranked first in the CD3+CD56-NKG2C+ fraction.

The CDR3 has 14 amino acids. Germline lookup yields CDR1 KGHDR and CDR2 SFDVKD. TCRdb reprocessed the 5' RACE reads and keeps a single row for each CDR3 protein, giving no DNA. The table lists 300,000 to 450,000 distinct CDR3 sequences. The sequence was collected from a man aged 18-69 years in good health. Sequenced sample: blood T cells: a sorted CD56 or NKG2C T cell subset, CD4+ or CD8+ T cells, or bulk PBMC T cells (not recorded which). The chain carries TRBV24-1 and TRBJ2-7. CDR3 in amino acids: CATSAGNTSYEQYF.